This entry describes one T cell receptor (beta chain). Antigen: not known. Generated by immunoSEQ multiplex PCR, the TCRdb table keeps only in-frame clones and is missing some. The sample shows around 140,000 clones, more than 70% of them seen only once. The CDR3 totals 14 residues. In germline, CDR1 is SGHNT, CDR2 YENEEA. Trimming cost V 5 bases and J 5 bases; bases outside gene matches: 8. The record originates from a study of T cell responses to AZD1222 COVID-19 vaccine. Notes on the study in general: Females made up more of the donors, who were largely white British, and clonal diversity may have come out too low. It was only after the peak T cell response that any repertoires were sampled. Spike-specific TCR breadth and depth grew following two AZD1222 doses.

The V call is TRBV11-3, the J call TRBJ2-5, with 7 bases matching TRBD1. Sequencing was performed on peripheral blood, taken 28 days after the second AZD1222 dose. The receptor comes from an adult who received the AZD1222 COVID-19 vaccine. This CDR3 is CASSPGQWSETQYF. DNA for the CDR3: TGTGCCAGCAGCCCGGGACAGTGGTCGGAGACCCAGTACTTC.